This T cell receptor beta chain stems from a study of blood T cell repertoires in COVID-19. Study-level background: Both acute and convalescent COVID-19 samples were obtained from the United States, Italy and Spain. PBMCs, B-cell-depleted T cells, or T cells provided the cDNA or gDNA that made up the material.

Per the original data handling: Estimates of nucleated cell counts were drawn from the amplification of reference gene primers. TCRdb keeps only in-frame clones here, not all; method: immunoSEQ multiplex PCR. V and J calls plus clone size are reproduced from that table; the DNA served to infer D and trimming. The repertoire holds a few hundred thousand clones, with 88% as singletons. This CDR3 region has 14 residues. The germline V gene encodes CDR1 MNHEY and CDR2 SVGAGI. V trimming: 6 bases; J trimming: 4 bases; junction bases outside the gene matches: 2. Sequencing was performed on peripheral blood. This TCR derives from a woman in her twenties or thirties who had recovered from COVID-19. V is TRBV6-5 and J is TRBJ1-6; 8 bases align to TRBD1. In nucleotides, the CDR3 is TGTGCCAGCAGGGACAGGGATTATAATTCACCCCTCCACTTT. This encodes CASRDRDYNSPLHF.